This passage covers 21 T cell receptor beta chains from one sample sequenced in a study of blood T cell repertoires in COVID-19. TCRdb keeps only in-frame clones here, not all; method: immunoSEQ multiplex PCR. The sample carries 140,000 to 150,000 clones, roughly four fifths recorded once. Sequencing input: peripheral blood. The origin of the receptors is a human donor with acute or convalescent COVID-19. The donor label of this sample is uncertain.

The rearrangement uses TRBV6-1 and TRBJ2-3; TRBD1 is a possible D gene (7 bases). Trimming took 3 bases from V and 6 from J, leaving 19 bases between them. This CDR3 is 16 amino acids long. CDR1 is MNHNS and CDR2 is SASEGT in the germline V gene. The CDR3 coding sequence is TGTGCCAGCAGTGACCCCAGGGGGGTTGGAGCGGATACGCAGTATTTT. Protein sequence: CASSDPRGVGADTQYF.

This chain uses TRBV18 with TRBJ2-7; possibly TRBD1 for D (5 bases). Germline V gives CDR1 KGHSH, CDR2 LQKENI. Trimming removed 1 base from V and 0 bases from J, with 10 bases in between. This CDR3 contains 15 residues. DNA of the CDR3: TGTGCCAGCTCACCACAGGGGATCAGCTCCTACGAGCAGTACTTC. Protein sequence: CASSPQGISSYEQYF.

The CDR3 DNA is TGTGCCAGCTCACCACAGGCTAGCAAAGCTGCAGATACGCAGTATTTT. Residues: CASSPQASKAADTQYF. The rearrangement links TRBV18 to TRBJ2-3, with D perhaps matching TRBD2 (5 bases). Trimming pared 1 base from V and 4 bases from J, leaving 15 bases between. The CDR3 runs to 16 residues. Germline V gene lookup returns CDR1 KGHSH and CDR2 LQKENI. Full variable domain (rest looked up from reference TRBV18 and TRBJ2-3): NAGVMQNPRHLVRRRGQEARLRCSPMKGHSHVYWYRQLPEEGLKFMVYLQKENIIDESGMPKERFSAEFPKEGPSILRIQQVVRGDSAAYFCASSPQASKAADTQYFGPGTRLTVL.

The chain recombines TRBV5-1 with TRBJ1-2; no firm D call. There are 13 residues in the CDR3. Trimming left V 3 bases short and J 4 bases short, with 10 bases between. The germline V gene encodes CDR1 SGHRS and CDR2 YFSETQ. The CDR3: CASSSEGGYGYTF. The CDR3 region has the DNA TGCGCCAGCAGCTCCGAAGGAGGCTATGGCTACACCTTC. Full variable domain (missing parts from reference TRBV5-1 and TRBJ1-2): KAGVTQTPRYLIKTRGQQVTLSCSPISGHRSVSWYQQTPGQGLQFLFEYFSETQRNKGNFPGRFSGRQFSNSRSEMNVSTLELGDSALYLCASSSEGGYGYTFGSGTRLTVV.

This clone was recorded a few times. The chain recombines TRBV5-1 with TRBJ2-3; TRBD2 matches at 9 bases. Unmatched junction bases numbered 5, after V lost 1 base and J lost 2 bases. Germline V gene data show CDR1 as SGHRS and CDR2 as YFSETQ. The CDR3 totals 16 residues. The CDR3 nucleotides are TGCGCCAGCAGCTTGCTGGTAGCGGGGGCCACAGATACGCAGTATTTT. This gives the protein CASSLLVAGATDTQYF. Supplemented by reference TRBV5-1 and TRBJ2-3, the full variable domain reads KAGVTQTPRYLIKTRGQQVTLSCSPISGHRSVSWYQQTPGQGLQFLFEYFSETQRNKGNFPGRFSGRQFSNSRSEMNVSTLELGDSALYLCASSLLVAGATDTQYFGPGTRLTVL.

The gene calls are TRBV9 and TRBJ2-2, with TRBD2 identical over 7 bases. The CDR3 runs to 15 residues. V shed 10 bases and J 1 base; nucleotides not matched to a gene: 10. The germline V gene has CDR1 SGDLS and CDR2 YYNGEE. In nucleotides, the CDR3 is TGTGCCTCCAGAGGATCGGGGGGGAACACCGGGGAGCTGTTTTTT. It is translated as CASRGSGGNTGELFF.

The chain uses TRBV5-1 and TRBJ1-6, with 9 bases matching TRBD1. The CDR3 extends over 15 amino acids. With 4 bases clipped from V and 10 bases from J, the junction kept 9 bases outside the gene matches. Per the germline V gene, CDR1 is SGHRS and CDR2 is YFSETQ. DNA of the CDR3: TGCGCCAGCAGCACCACAGGGGGCCGGGAATCACCCCTCCACTTT. It specifies CASSTTGGRESPLHF.

This chain's CDR3 is CASTPRRGGKETQYF. The CDR3 DNA sequence: TGTGCCAGCACTCCCCGGCGGGGGGGCAAGGAGACCCAGTACTTC. The rearrangement joins TRBV6-5 to TRBJ2-5, with 9 bases matching TRBD2. The ends lost 7 bases at V and 5 bases at J; junction bases unmatched: 11. The germline gives CDR1 MNHEY, CDR2 SVGAGI. CDR3 size: 15 residues.

This sequence joins TRBV7-8 and TRBJ1-3; D unclear. Trimming left V 5 bases short and J 0 bases short, with 11 bases between. Germline V lookup: CDR1 SGHVS, CDR2 FQNEAQ. CDR3 length: 15 amino acids. For the CDR3, the DNA is TGTGCCAGCAGCCCCAGTGGGAGCTCTGGAAACACCATATATTTT. Translation: CASSPSGSSGNTIYF.

The chain has TRBV3-1 (or the pseudogene TRBV3-2) and TRBJ1-2, with 8 bases that match TRBD1. V shed 1 base, J shed 3 bases, and the junction held 4 bases outside the gene matches. The CDR3 runs to 15 residues. Looked up from germline, CDR1 is LGHDT and CDR2 is YNNKEL (reference sequence). In DNA, the CDR3 is TGTGCCAGCAGCCAAGTTCCAGGGGGCGACTATGGCTACACCTTC. It is translated as CASSQVPGGDYGYTF.

The chain links TRBV25-1 to TRBJ2-1, with TRBD1 as a possible D gene (6 bases). The CDR3 runs to 14 residues. With 7 bases removed from V and 4 bases from J, the gap between germline ends came to 14 bases. The germline V gene has CDR1 MGHDK and CDR2 SYGVNS. CDR3 sequence (DNA): TGTGCCAGCAACACAGGGATGACGTACAATGAGCAGTTCTTC. It yields the protein CASNTGMTYNEQFF.

V gene TRBV4-2 combines with J gene TRBJ1-4; tentative D call: TRBD1 (5 bases). Germline V gene lookup returns CDR1 LGHNA and CDR2 YNFKEQ. The length of the CDR3 is 16 residues. V was cut by 1 base and J by 7 bases, with 16 bases left in between. CDR3 residues: CASSQGGGQGGEKLFF. The CDR3 coding sequence is TGTGCCAGCAGCCAAGGGGGAGGGCAGGGTGGTGAAAAACTGTTTTTT.

The V gene is TRBV5-1, the J gene TRBJ2-2; D might be TRBD1 (5 bases). The CDR3 has 16 amino acids. With 4 bases removed from V and 3 bases from J, the gap between germline ends came to 16 bases. Germline V gene lookup returns CDR1 SGHRS and CDR2 YFSETQ. CDR3 nucleotides: TGCGCCAGCAGCCTTGGCGTGAGACAGCACACCGGGGAGCTGTTTTTT. Its protein is CASSLGVRQHTGELFF.

This clone was detected once. The chain uses TRBV5-6 and TRBJ1-1, with a weak D call TRBD1 (6 bases). Germline assignment: CDR1 SGHDT and CDR2 YYEEEE. V was clipped by 4 bases and J by 4 bases, with 14 bases between them. The CDR3 totals 14 residues. The CDR3 nucleotides are TGTGCCAGCAGCCGCAGGGGAACGAGCACTGAAGCTTTCTTT. It translates to CASSRRGTSTEAFF.

The rearrangement links TRBV19 to TRBJ2-3, with a tentative D call TRBD2 (5 bases). Trimming stripped 3 bases from V and 4 bases from J, with 14 bases between. The CDR3 has 15 amino acids. Per germline, CDR1 LNHDA and CDR2 SQIVND (reference sequence). CDR3 sequence reads: CASSIGLLGSDTQYF. The CDR3, as DNA: TGTGCCAGTAGTATCGGACTCCTGGGATCAGATACGCAGTATTTT.

The chain recombines TRBV5-4 with TRBJ2-2; weak D call: TRBD1 (7 bases). Germline V gene lookup returns CDR1 SGHNT and CDR2 YYREEE (reference sequence). V lost 5 bases and J 5 bases, leaving 19 bases between the germline ends. The CDR3 is 16 amino acids. CDR3 DNA: TGTGCCAGCAGTCCTGGAGGGGGCAGGGGGACCGGGGAGCTGTTTTTT. This translates into CASSPGGGRGTGELFF.

This chain uses TRBV7-9 with TRBJ2-1; no definite D call. V lost 1 base and J 5 bases, leaving 15 bases between the germline ends. In germline, CDR1 is SEHNR, CDR2 FQNEAQ (reference sequence). The CDR3 covers 16 residues. Here the CDR3 DNA reads TGTGCCAGCAGCTTAGTTGCCGCGGTTGTAAACAATGAGCAGTTCTTC. Protein sequence: CASSLVAAVVNNEQFF. The variable domain in full, completed from reference TRBV7-9 and TRBJ2-1, reads DTGVSQNPRHKITKRGQNVTFRCDPISEHNRLYWYRQTLGQGPEFLTYFQNEAQLEKSRLLSDRFSAERPKGSFSTLEIQRTEQGDSAMYLCASSLVAAVVNNEQFFGPGTRLTVL.

V and J are TRBV18 and TRBJ2-3, with D perhaps TRBD2 (7 bases). The ends were cut back, 3 bases at V and 1 base at J, with 17 bases in the middle. Germline V gene lookup returns CDR1 KGHSH and CDR2 LQKENI. CDR3 size: 17 residues. CDR3 coding DNA: TGTGCCAGCTCACCCTCGGGGAGGGGGGCCCGCACAGATACGCAGTATTTT. Encoded protein: CASSPSGRGARTDTQYF.

The chain employs TRBV9 and TRBJ1-2; D gene uncertain. The germline V and J ends were trimmed by 3 bases and 3 bases, with 9 bases remaining between them. Germline loops: CDR1 SGDLS, CDR2 YYNGEE. CDR3 size: 13 residues. CDR3 in amino acids: CASSGNSYYGYTF. The CDR3 DNA sequence: TGTGCCAGCAGCGGAAACAGCTACTATGGCTACACCTTC.

In its sample, this clone was seen once. The chain is built from TRBV7-8 and TRBJ1-2; TRBD1 matches 9 bases. CDR1 and CDR2 (germline): SGHVS, FQNEAQ. Germline trimming cut 4 bases from V and 2 bases from J; bases unmatched to any gene: 2. CDR3 length: 14 residues. CDR3 DNA sequence: TGTGCCAGCAGCTCCGGGACAGGGAACTATGGCTACACCTTC. This codes for CASSSGTGNYGYTF.

The chain couples TRBV27 to TRBJ1-2; D is ambiguous. The V end lost 2 bases, the J end lost 4 bases, and 14 bases lay between the germline ends. This CDR3 contains 15 residues. Germline CDR1 MNHEY, CDR2 SMNVEV (reference sequence). CDR3 nucleotide sequence: TGTGCCAGCAGTTTAAATCCATCTATACCCTATGGCTACACCTTC. Translation: CASSLNPSIPYGYTF.